Listed here are 16 T cell receptor beta chains from one sample, sequenced in a study of blood T cell repertoires in COVID-19. Only in-frame clones appear in the TCRdb table, and some are missing; sequencing was by immunoSEQ multiplex PCR. The sample shows about 360,000 clones, approximately 86% of them seen only once. Source material: peripheral blood. All receptors come from a woman aged 60-75 years with COVID-19, enrolled during active disease.

V is TRBV5-5 and J is TRBJ2-1, with a weak D call TRBD1 (6 bases). CDR1 and CDR2 (germline): SGHKS, YYEKEE (reference sequence). The CDR3 length is 14 residues. The ends were cut back, 4 bases at V and 7 bases at J, with 15 bases in the middle. The CDR3 is CASSQARQGNEQFF. The CDR3 nucleotides are TGTGCCAGCAGCCAAGCACGGCAGGGGAATGAGCAGTTCTTC.

V and J are TRBV2 and TRBJ2-7; 9 nucleotides agree with TRBD1. Germline V gives CDR1 SNHLY, CDR2 FYNNEI. J lost 5 bases, V lost 0 bases, and 5 bases had no gene match. This CDR3 has 15 residues. CDR3 coding DNA: TGTGCCAGCAGTGAAGCGCGAGGGACAGGGAACGAGCAGTACTTC. It is translated as CASSEARGTGNEQYF.

The V and J genes are TRBV25-1 and TRBJ1-2, with D perhaps TRBD1 (5 bases). The CDR3 totals 12 residues. Germline values: CDR1 MGHDK, CDR2 SYGVNS. Deletions cut 6 bases from V and 6 bases from J, with 11 bases between. CDR3 sequence reads: CASRSRQHGYTF. The CDR3 bases are TGTGCCAGCAGAAGCCGACAGCATGGCTACACCTTC.

The chain links TRBV9 to TRBJ2-5; TRBD2 agrees at 11 bases. The CDR3 length is 15 residues. Unmatched junction bases numbered 5, after V lost 3 bases and J lost 4 bases. Germline CDR1 SGDLS, CDR2 YYNGEE. The CDR3 coding sequence is TGTGCCAGCAGCGCCTCCGGGACTAGCGGAGAGACCCAGTACTTC. It encodes CASSASGTSGETQYF.

The CDR3 loop reads CASGGLAYGYTF. CDR3 nucleotides: TGTGCCTCAGGGGGCCTGGCCTATGGCTACACCTTC. V gene TRBV30 combines with J gene TRBJ1-2, with 8 bases that match TRBD1. V lost 7 bases to trimming and J lost 4 bases; unmatched junction nucleotides: 5. Germline loops: CDR1 GTSNPN, CDR2 SVGIG (reference sequence). The CDR3 consists of 12 residues.

The rearrangement uses TRBV5-6 and TRBJ2-5, with TRBD2 matching 10 bases. CDR3 length equals 14 residues. CDR1 and CDR2 from the germline V gene are SGHDT and YYEEEE. J lost 7 bases, V lost 0 bases, and 3 bases had no gene match. CDR3 bases: TGTGCCAGCAGCTTGGTGCTAGCGGGGGTGACCCAGTACTTC. This translates into CASSLVLAGVTQYF.

The V and J genes are TRBV5-1 and TRBJ2-1; the D gene is possibly TRBD2 (7 bases). The germline CDR1 and CDR2 sequences are SGHRS and YFSETQ. The CDR3 runs 16 residues. V was shortened by 5 bases and J by 5 bases, with 20 bases between the two germline ends. The CDR3 DNA reads as TGCGCCAGCAGACTAGTAAGGGGGGGCCCCGACAATGAGCAGTTCTTC. Its protein product is CASRLVRGGPDNEQFF.

The V and J genes are TRBV13 and TRBJ2-4, with D possibly matching TRBD2 (5 bases). Trimming removed 0 bases from V and 4 bases from J, with 19 bases in between. The length of the CDR3 is 18 residues. From germline, CDR1 is PRHDT and CDR2 FYEKMQ (reference sequence). CDR3 protein: CASSLGLLGSAEKNIQYF. In DNA form, the CDR3 reads TGTGCCAGCAGCTTAGGACTGTTGGGGAGTGCCGAAAAAAACATTCAGTACTTC.

The chain is built from TRBV7-3 and TRBJ1-2, with 7 bases matching TRBD1. This CDR3 contains 15 residues. Trimming took 3 bases from V and 2 from J; bases not matched to a gene: 6. From germline, CDR1 is SGHTA and CDR2 FQGTGA. CDR3 sequence (DNA): TGTGCCAGCAGCTTGGGGCCGGGACAGAACTATGGCTACACCTTC. It encodes CASSLGPGQNYGYTF.

The table lists this clone with a few counts. This CDR3 reads CASSFFGQSNEQYF. The CDR3 nucleotides are TGTGCCAGCAGCTTCTTCGGACAGAGCAACGAGCAGTACTTC. The chain combines TRBV11-3 with TRBJ2-7; a possible D gene is TRBD1 (6 bases). Trimming removed 3 bases at V and 5 bases at J, with 14 bases between. Germline CDR1 reads SGHNT; CDR2 reads YENEEA. The CDR3 runs 14 residues.

The chain joins TRBV19 to TRBJ1-6; D not certain. This CDR3 spans 15 amino acids. Looked up from germline, CDR1 is LNHDA and CDR2 is SQIVND (reference sequence). V was trimmed by 7 bases and J by 0 bases, leaving 10 bases between them. The CDR3 region has the DNA TGTGCCAGTACTTGGGCGAGCTCCTATAATTCACCCCTCCACTTT. Amino acids: CASTWASSYNSPLHF. Using reference TRBV19 and TRBJ1-6 for the parts outside the CDR3, the full variable domain is DGGITQSPKYLFRKEGQNVTLSCEQNLNHDAMYWYRQDPGQGLRLIYYSQIVNDFQKGDIAEGYSVSREKKESFPLTVTSAQKNPTAFYLCASTWASSYNSPLHFGNGTRLTVT.

This sequence joins TRBV7-2 and TRBJ1-1; 9 nucleotides align to TRBD1. Looked up from germline, CDR1 is SGHTA and CDR2 is FQGNSA. V lost 4 bases, J lost 5 bases, and 5 bases stayed unmatched. This CDR3 spans 14 amino acids. The CDR3 DNA sequence: TGTGCCAGCAGCTCGACGACAGGGGGGACTGAAGCTTTCTTT. It yields the protein CASSSTTGGTEAFF.

The V gene is TRBV30, the J gene TRBJ1-6, with TRBD1 identical over 9 bases. With V trimmed by 2 bases and J by 7 bases, 6 bases remained unmatched. The CDR3 is 15 residues long. CDR1 and CDR2 (germline): GTSNPN, SVGIG (reference sequence). CDR3 sequence reads: CAWSIWTGENSPLHF. CDR3 sequence (DNA): TGTGCCTGGAGTATTTGGACAGGGGAAAATTCACCCCTCCACTTT.

The V call is TRBV18, the J call TRBJ1-2; 9 bases match TRBD1. The junction had 3 bases not matched to a gene; V was cut back by 3 bases and J by 4 bases. The CDR3 consists of 14 residues. CDR1 is KGHSH, CDR2 LQKENI, per germline. The CDR3 nucleotides are TGTGCCAGCTCACCTAGGGGACAGGGCTATGGCTACACCTTC. Protein sequence: CASSPRGQGYGYTF.

The chain has TRBV5-1 and TRBJ2-1; 9 nucleotides match TRBD1. The CDR3 is made up of 19 amino acids. Losses at the gene ends were 4 bases for V and 2 bases for J; bases not matched to a gene: 16. CDR1 is SGHRS, CDR2 YFSETQ, per germline. CDR3 sequence (DNA): TGCGCCAGCAGCGTGAAGGGACAGGGTTTCCTTCTAACCTACAATGAGCAGTTCTTC. This translates into CASSVKGQGFLLTYNEQFF.

This clone was counted a few times. In this CDR3 the conserved last residue, phenylalanine or tryptophan, is missing, so a read error is likely. The DNA is left out, because the CDR3 cannot be placed on it with certainty; the CDR3 is given as TCRdb lists it. The chain couples TRBV5-1 to TRBJ2-3; the table's D gene call, TRBD1, was not cross checked with the DNA. Inclusive of both ends, the CDR3 amounts to 9 amino acids. Looked up from germline, CDR1 is SGHRS and CDR2 is YFSETQ. This CDR3 reads CASGWPAPQ.